The clone carrying this T cell receptor beta chain was seen at least ten times. This sample is part of a study of metastatic and nonmetastatic thyroid tumors. All patients reached thyroid surgery having received no treatment beforehand. The CDR3 extends over 13 amino acids. V was trimmed by 8 bases and J by 5 bases, leaving 16 bases between them. Germline CDR1 and CDR2: WSHSY and SAAADI. With MiXCR, TCRdb reprocessed the PCR reads. The sample includes roughly 25,000 clones, under 15% of them seen just once. Sequenced sample: blood. The chain recombines TRBV10-2 with TRBJ2-7, with D unresolved. The receptor's source is a female donor with papillary thyroid cancer or a benign thyroid nodule (not recorded which). Some clones in this sample may be carry-over from other donors' samples. The DNA for the CDR3 is TGCGCCAGCCAGAGGTGGCGGTCCGACGAGCAGTACTTC. Its translation: CASQRWRSDEQYF.